This T cell receptor (beta chain) was observed in a study of blood T cell repertoires in COVID-19. Study summary: Donors in the United States, Italy and Spain gave samples during acute or convalescent COVID-19.

In the original processing: Using reference gene primer amplification, nucleated cell counts were estimated. The repertoire was sequenced with immunoSEQ multiplex PCR; TCRdb's copy has only in-frame clones and lacks some. Clone size and the V and J calls come from that table; the DNA yielded D and trimming. The sample has 85,000 to 100,000 clones, more than 80% seen once. CDR3 length: 16 residues. The germline V and J ends were trimmed by 2 bases and 0 bases, with 11 bases remaining between them. Germline loops: CDR1 SGHTA, CDR2 FQGNSA. Seattle participants joined during active infection and were tracked over time.

Sequenced input: peripheral blood. The chain carries TRBV7-2 and TRBJ1-3; perhaps TRBD1 as D (6 bases). The clonotype was recovered from a man at least 80 years old with COVID-19, enrolled during active disease. CDR3 sequence (DNA): TGTGCCAGCAGCTTACCCGGACAGAACTCTGGAAACACCATATATTTT. This translates into CASSLPGQNSGNTIYF.